Listed here is a single TCR beta chain. Its antigen remains undetermined. One base away there is no much larger clone; base qualities are not given. Systemically healthy Caucasian individuals from Russia, some 36 in total and aged about 6 to 95 years, were included as donors. Approximately 9 milliliters of peripheral blood were collected from each donor into EDTA-treated Vacutainer tubes. Ficoll-Paque density-gradient centrifugation was used to isolate PBMCs, with at least 6.5 million per sample. Total RNA, at least 6 micrograms per sample, was extracted from PBMCs with Trizol reagent. The percentages of naive CD45RAhigh/CD27high T cells were determined by flow cytometry on a PBMC aliquot from every donor. These data are taken from a study of blood T cells in healthy people across ages (dated by TCRdb to about 2015). Background for the entire study: In model experiments, roughly one uniquely barcoded TCR beta cDNA molecule per two T cells was captured by template switching. Using the same blood draw, the study looked at two additional independent replicas of 1 million unique cDNA reads for two donors, one aged 18 to 29 and the other aged 80 or older. To avoid experimental bias, donors of different ages were spread randomly across the sequencing lanes. Using deep sequencing normalized with unique cDNA molecular identifiers, the study measured how TCR beta repertoire diversity changes with age. The donors were divided into four age groups: young (average roughly 15 years), middle-aged (roughly 42), aged (under 70) and long-lived (about 90). Overall study outcomes, separate from this receptor: The percentage of naive T cells measured by flow cytometry correlated strongly with observed TCR beta diversity. Bulk unsorted PBMC profiling prevented conclusive comparison of naive and antigen-experienced compartments. Donor CMV infection status was unknown, potentially confounding age-related changes in expanded clonotypes. The long-lived group showed more naive CD4+ T cells, fewer expanded clones and increased TCR diversity than the aged group, suggesting age selection. As age increased, observed TCR beta diversity per million T cells dropped in a roughly linear way, and a significant reduction was already evident by age roughly 40. Estimates of total diversity based on one million sequenced T cells were considered lower bounds and underestimates.

Library preparation employed 5' RACE. For sequencing, an Illumina HiSeq 2500 was employed. The second PCR ran for roughly 6 to 11 cycles and used a J-beta primer mix along with a sample-barcoded 5' primer. Each TCR beta cDNA molecule received a unique molecular identifier from a template-switch 5' adaptor carrying 12 random nucleotides. At least 2.5 million CDR3-containing paired-end reads were obtained from each sample. All of the RNA was converted into first-strand cDNA using the Mint cDNA synthesis kit, with a TRBC-specific oligonucleotide serving as the primer. After uracil-DNA glycosylase treatment, a first 18-cycle PCR used universal primers M1SS and BC2_uni_R on all cDNA. On the study's bioinformatics: For normalization, 1 million high-quality reads, each with a distinct molecular identifier, were randomly selected from each sample. Reads sharing molecular identifiers were discarded rather than binned into consensus sequences. MiTCR, run with a Q25 quality threshold and the strictest error-elimination algorithm, handled CDR3 identification, clonotype clustering and error correction. A nonparametric unseen species model using Euler transformation provided a lower-bound estimate of total TCR beta diversity. The public reads were quality trimmed at Q25 with fastp and then assembled into clones with MiXCR by TCRdb, keeping productive beta chains. CDR3 protein duplicates are merged, each entry listing the most common genes and DNA. TCRdb, not the authors, supplied the V and J calls. In all, the sample holds roughly 800,000 distinct CDR3 sequences, and nearly 60% of those were seen once. Clones ranked in the top ten supply 22% of the sample.

V is reduced by 3 bases and J by 11 bases, leaving a spacing of 22 bases between them. The CDR3 runs 14 residues from the cysteine to the phenylalanine. The entry retains the CDR3 DNA only, 42 bases that are in frame from base 1. The germline V gene sets CDR1 to SQVTM and CDR2 to ANQGSEA. Rearrangement joined TRBV29-1 to TRBJ2-5, with no confident D gene call. This sequence was found in a man in his thirties or forties in good health. The sample comprised blood. The base sequence is TGCAGCGTTGACGTGCTGTCAACCTACAATGAGCAGTACTTC. Translated, this gives CSVDVLSTYNEQYF.